Listed here are 14 T cell receptor beta chains from one sample, sequenced in a study of blood T cell repertoires in COVID-19. TCRdb's table, derived via immunoSEQ multiplex PCR, lists solely in-frame clones and lacks some. The sample has roughly 100,000 clones, 85% to 90% seen once; the top ten hold about 15%. Sequenced: peripheral blood. The receptors were sampled from a man aged 50-59 years with acute or convalescent COVID-19.

The chain combines TRBV11-3 with TRBJ2-1; D unresolved. Trimming cost V 3 bases and J 0 bases, with 3 bases left between them. The CDR3 totals 13 residues. Germline CDR1 reads SGHNT; CDR2 reads YENEEA. CDR3 amino acids: CASSFGSYNEQFF. CDR3 nucleotide sequence: TGTGCCAGCAGCTTCGGCTCCTACAATGAGCAGTTCTTC.

The chain joins TRBV28 to TRBJ1-5; D is unresolved. The V gene lost 1 base and the J gene lost 3 bases, with 4 bases spanning the gap. Germline values: CDR1 MDHEN, CDR2 SYDVKM. The CDR3 loop spans 13 amino acids. CDR3 amino acids: CASSLLNNQPQHF. The CDR3 DNA sequence: TGTGCCAGCAGTTTATTAAACAATCAGCCCCAGCATTTT.

This chain joins TRBV7-2 and TRBJ2-7; 9 nucleotides align to TRBD1. The CDR3 runs 15 residues. V lost 5 bases, J lost 5 bases, and 10 bases stayed unmatched. Germline CDR1 and CDR2: SGHTA and FQGNSA. The CDR3 nucleotides read TGTGCCAGCAGCCGCGCCGGGACAGGGAGACACGAGCAGTACTTC. This encodes CASSRAGTGRHEQYF. The full variable domain, completed using reference TRBV7-2 and TRBJ2-7, is GAGVSQSPSNKVTEKGKDVELRCDPISGHTALYWYRQSLGQGLEFLIYFQGNSAPDKSGLPSDRFSAERTGGSVSTLTIQRTQQEDSAVYLCASSRAGTGRHEQYFGPGTRLTVT.

This rearrangement joins TRBV18 to TRBJ1-5; 7 positions agree with TRBD1. Germline V CDR1 and CDR2: KGHSH, LQKENI. Unmatched junction bases numbered 3, after V lost 7 bases and J lost 3 bases. The CDR3 length is 13 residues. The CDR3 loop is CASFGTVNQPQHF. The CDR3 DNA reads TGTGCCAGCTTCGGGACAGTCAATCAGCCCCAGCATTTT.

V gene TRBV19 combines with J gene TRBJ1-1, with TRBD1 matching over 8 bases. Per the germline V gene, CDR1 is LNHDA and CDR2 is SQIVND (reference sequence). The CDR3 runs 15 residues. After removal of 1 base from V and 2 bases from J, the junction contained 3 bases not matched to a gene. The CDR3 nucleotides are TGTGCCAGTAGTATAGTAGGACAGGGTAACACTGAAGCTTTCTTT. Amino acid sequence: CASSIVGQGNTEAFF.

This rearrangement joins TRBV3-1 (or the pseudogene TRBV3-2) to TRBJ1-3; 8 bases align to TRBD1. The CDR3 totals 17 residues. J was trimmed by 0 bases and V by 3 bases; bases with no gene match: 7. Germline assignment: CDR1 LGHDT and CDR2 YNNKEL (reference sequence). The CDR3 reads CASSHIRDRSSGNTIYF. Here the CDR3 DNA reads TGTGCCAGCAGCCATATTCGGGACAGGAGCTCTGGAAACACCATATATTTT.

The sample holds one count of this clone. The chain employs TRBV10-1 and TRBJ2-3, with D possibly being TRBD2 (6 bases). CDR1 is WNHNN, CDR2 SYGVQD, per germline (reference sequence). The ends were cut back, 2 bases at V and 0 bases at J, with 9 bases in the middle. This CDR3 comprises 15 residues. The CDR3 DNA sequence: TGCGCCAGCAGTGAGGCGAGCGGGAGCACAGATACGCAGTATTTT. It codes for CASSEASGSTDTQYF.

This clone has a single count. The J gene is TRBJ2-5, the V gene TRBV5-1; tentatively, D is TRBD2 (6 bases). The CDR3 contains 14 residues. The ends were cut back, 0 bases at V and 3 bases at J, with 9 bases in the middle. Per germline, CDR1 SGHRS and CDR2 YFSETQ. The CDR3 DNA sequence: TGCGCCAGCAGCTTGGCGGGGGACGAAGAGACCCAGTACTTC. It yields the protein CASSLAGDEETQYF.

The gene calls are TRBV11-2 and TRBJ1-1, with TRBD1 matching over 8 bases. The CDR3 totals 13 residues. Germline-derived CDR1 and CDR2 are SGHAT and FQNNGV. J lost 5 bases, V lost 5 bases, and 4 bases had no gene match. The CDR3 nucleotides are TGTGCCAGCAGCCAGACAGGGGTTACTGAAGCTTTCTTT. This gives the protein CASSQTGVTEAFF.

The chain has TRBV7-6 and TRBJ2-3; 9 nucleotides match TRBD2. The CDR3 is made up of 21 amino acids. Trimming cost V 0 bases and J 2 bases; bases outside gene matches: 18. CDR1 and CDR2 from the germline V gene are SGHVS and FNYEAQ. CDR3 bases: TGTGCCAGCAGCTTAGCTCCGGGGCCGGAGGGACTAGCAGCTTACACAGATACGCAGTATTTT. The encoded protein is CASSLAPGPEGLAAYTDTQYF.

This chain connects TRBV5-6 to TRBJ1-2, with D tentatively TRBD1 (6 bases). V shed 6 bases and J shed 6 bases, with 12 bases lying between them. Per the germline V gene, CDR1 is SGHDT and CDR2 is YYEEEE. The CDR3 spans 12 residues. CDR3 protein: CASTTHRDGYTF. CDR3 sequence (DNA): TGTGCCAGCACCACTCACAGGGATGGCTACACCTTC.

J is TRBJ2-3 and V is TRBV24-1; 11 bases agree with TRBD2. Trimming at V came to 4 bases and at J to 3 bases, leaving 5 bases not matched to a gene. The CDR3 totals 16 residues. The germline V gene has CDR1 KGHDR and CDR2 SFDVKD. CDR3 coding DNA: TGTGCCACCAGTGACAAATTAGCGGGAGGGACAGATACGCAGTATTTT. This codes for CATSDKLAGGTDTQYF.

V usage is TRBV7-9 and J usage is TRBJ2-7, with 12 nucleotides matching TRBD1. The CDR3 is 15 residues long. With 4 bases clipped from V and 3 bases from J, the junction kept 4 bases outside the gene matches. Germline V gives CDR1 SEHNR, CDR2 FQNEAQ (reference sequence). Here the CDR3 reads CASSSGTGGFYEQYF. CDR3 bases: TGTGCCAGCAGCTCCGGGACAGGGGGCTTCTACGAGCAGTACTTC.

The V call is TRBV25-1, the J call TRBJ2-2, with 8 nucleotides matching TRBD1. The CDR3 sequence is 12 residues long. Germline CDR1 and CDR2: MGHDK and SYGVNS. Germline trimming cut 9 bases from V and 4 bases from J; bases unmatched to any gene: 1. CDR3 sequence reads: CASTGGTGELFF. The CDR3 bases are TGTGCCAGTACAGGGGGCACCGGGGAGCTGTTTTTT. Full variable domain (outside the CDR3, taken from reference TRBV25-1 and TRBJ2-2): EADIYQTPRYLVIGTGKKITLECSQTMGHDKMYWYQQDPGMELHLIHYSYGVNSTEKGDLSSESTVSRIRTEHFPLTLESARPSHTSQYLCASTGGTGELFFGEGSRLTVL.